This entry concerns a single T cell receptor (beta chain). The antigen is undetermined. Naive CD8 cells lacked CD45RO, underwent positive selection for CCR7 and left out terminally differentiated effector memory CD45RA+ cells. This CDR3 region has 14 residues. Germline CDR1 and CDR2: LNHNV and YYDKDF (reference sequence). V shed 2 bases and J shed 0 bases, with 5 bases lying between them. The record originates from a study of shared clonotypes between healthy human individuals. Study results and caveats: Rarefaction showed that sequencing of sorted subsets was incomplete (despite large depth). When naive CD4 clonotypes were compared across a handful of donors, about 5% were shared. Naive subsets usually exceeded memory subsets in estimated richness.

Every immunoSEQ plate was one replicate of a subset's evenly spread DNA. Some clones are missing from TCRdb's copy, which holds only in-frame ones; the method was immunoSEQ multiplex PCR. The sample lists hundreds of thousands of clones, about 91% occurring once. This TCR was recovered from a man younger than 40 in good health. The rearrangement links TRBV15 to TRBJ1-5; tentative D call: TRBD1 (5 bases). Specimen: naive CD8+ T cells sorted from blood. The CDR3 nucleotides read TGTGCCACCAGCAGAACAGGTAGCAATCAGCCCCAGCATTTT. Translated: CATSRTGSNQPQHF.